This T cell receptor beta chain was captured by sequencing in a study of T cell responses to AZD1222 COVID-19 vaccine. Regarding the study as a whole: Targeting of unmutated variant regions was reportedly seen in nearly half of spike-specific TCRs. Only a handful of AZD1222 recipients, six or seven in all, had baseline seropositivity. Mostly white British, mostly female donors; authors suggested clonal diversity may be underestimated.

The method was immunoSEQ multiplex PCR; TCRdb's version includes in-frame clones alone and lacks a portion of them. This table holds some 130,000 clones, 75% to 85% found once. V was trimmed by 1 base and J by 5 bases, leaving 11 bases between them. The germline V gene encodes CDR1 MGHRA and CDR2 YSYEKL. The CDR3 has 14 amino acids. Comments on this clone: Its target is not known.

This receptor was obtained from an adult who received the MenACWY meningococcal vaccine as a control. Sequences were derived from peripheral blood, sampled 28 days after the second dose of the MenACWY control vaccine. This chain uses TRBV4-1 with TRBJ2-5; no definite D call. The CDR3 DNA sequence: TGCGCCAGCAGCCAAGTAGTTAGCTGGGAGACCCAGTACTTC. Protein product: CASSQVVSWETQYF.